Listed below are T cell receptor beta chains from one sample, sequenced in a study of cytomegalovirus exposure and HLA in healthy donors. The assay was immunoSEQ multiplex PCR, and TCRdb's table has in-frame clones only and misses some. The table records approximately 190,000 clones, about 70% of them present only once. Material for sequencing was PBMCs. The source is a woman aged 25 to 39 in good health and CMV-seronegative. The CDR3 runs from the conserved cysteine through the conserved F or W. D genes are given only for firm matches. Where a row states a size, it is once, few, many or the class of an expanded clone; other rows omit it.

abundance	d_gene	v_gene	j_gene	CDR3aa	CDR3nt
NA	TRBD1	TRBV19	TRBJ1-2	CASSLPGTVYGYTF	TGTGCCAGTAGTCTGCCGGGGACAGTCTATGGCTACACCTTC
NA	NA	TRBV6-5	TRBJ1-1	CASSYSRALNTEAFF	TGTGCCAGCAGTTACTCCAGGGCGCTGAACACTGAAGCTTTCTTT
NA	NA	TRBV21-1	TRBJ1-5	CASSKVGGRKWSPNQPQHF	TGTGCCAGCAGCAAAGTGGGGGGGCGAAAGTGGTCTCCCAATCAGCCCCAGCATTTT
NA	NA	TRBV6-5	TRBJ2-5	CASSYQEGVETQYF	TGTGCCAGCAGTTACCAGGAGGGCGTGGAGACCCAGTACTTC
few	TRBD1	TRBV6-1	TRBJ2-7	CASSRDRGPEQYF	TGTGCCAGCAGTCGCGACAGGGGACCCGAGCAGTACTTC
NA	NA	TRBV5-1	TRBJ1-6	CASSLAAHRGNSPLHF	TGCGCCAGCAGCTTGGCGGCACACCGGGGTAATTCACCCCTCCACTTT
NA	TRBD1	TRBV2	TRBJ1-2	CASTGQGDGYTF	TGTGCCAGCACGGGACAGGGAGATGGCTACACCTTC
NA	TRBD2	TRBV7-6	TRBJ2-1	CASAATSSGVYNEQFF	TGTGCCAGCGCCGCGACGTCTAGCGGGGTCTACAATGAGCAGTTCTTC
NA	TRBD2	TRBV6-5	TRBJ2-3	CASRLAGPSDTQYF	TGTGCCAGCAGACTAGCGGGACCGTCCGATACGCAGTATTTT
NA	NA	TRBV5-4	TRBJ1-1	CASSLDRSSLNPEAFF	TGTGCCAGCAGCTTAGACAGGTCCTCGCTGAACCCTGAAGCTTTCTTT
NA	NA	TRBV7-2	TRBJ2-1	CASSLVREHGEQFF	TGTGCCAGCAGCTTAGTTCGGGAGCATGGTGAGCAGTTCTTC
few	NA	TRBV7-6	TRBJ2-5	CASSSLESQETQYF	TGTGCCAGCAGCTCCCTGGAGTCCCAAGAGACCCAGTACTTC
NA	TRBD1	TRBV19	TRBJ1-5	CASSIGQGDQPQHF	TGTGCCAGTAGTATCGGACAGGGGGATCAGCCCCAGCATTTT